This T cell receptor beta chain was captured by sequencing in a study of shared clonotypes between healthy human individuals. This clone was seen a single time. Its antigen is still unknown. The germline CDR1 and CDR2 sequences are GTSNPN and SVGIG (reference sequence). CDR3 length equals 18 residues. V was clipped by 6 bases and J by 0 bases; unmatched bases: 13. TCRdb's table, derived via immunoSEQ multiplex PCR, lists solely in-frame clones and lacks some. Of 950,000 to 1,300,000 clones listed, around 74% were seen once; the top ten hold 1.4% to 1.5%. Notes on the study in general: Generation probabilities were higher for clonotypes shared across all four sorted-subset donors than for unshared ones. Larger estimated richness was generally seen in naive subsets than in memory subsets. Despite large depth, sorted-subset datasets appeared incompletely sequenced. The low donor count limited represented genetic and exposure-history diversity.

The rearrangement links TRBV30 to TRBJ2-6; 8 positions match TRBD2. The TCR was taken from a man aged 18 to 30 in good health. Sequenced material: memory CD4+ T cells sorted from blood. Indicated subset: CD45RA-negative fraction. The CDR3 nucleotides are TGTGCCTGCTCCAACGAAGCGGGGGTCTCCTCTGGGGCCAACGTCCTGACTTTC. Protein product: CACSNEAGVSSGANVLTF.